Below, 5 T cell receptor beta chains from the same sample are listed, as sequenced in a study of T cell responses to AZD1222 COVID-19 vaccine. TCRdb's table, derived via immunoSEQ multiplex PCR, lists solely in-frame clones and lacks some. The sample yields about 150,000 clones, more than 85% seen once. The sample in question was peripheral blood, obtained on day 0 of AZD1222 vaccination. These TCRs come from an adult in good health.

The chain couples TRBV25-1 to TRBJ1-1; no firm D call. CDR3 size: 13 residues. Germline assignment: CDR1 MGHDK and CDR2 SYGVNS. Trimming took 4 bases from V and 4 from J, leaving 10 bases between them. CDR3 nucleotides: TGTGCCAGCAGTGGTACAGCCTCCACTGAAGCTTTCTTT. Translating it yields CASSGTASTEAFF.

In its sample, this clone was seen a few times. The V call is TRBV4-2, the J call TRBJ2-7, with TRBD1 identical over 8 bases. Losses at the gene ends were 3 bases for V and 1 base for J; bases not matched to a gene: 11. The germline CDR1 and CDR2 sequences are LGHNA and YNFKEQ. This CDR3 comprises 17 residues. This chain's CDR3 is CASSHPRGTGESYEQYF. The CDR3 region has the DNA TGTGCCAGCAGCCACCCTCGCGGGACAGGAGAGTCCTACGAGCAGTACTTC.

The rearrangement uses TRBV6-2 or TRBV6-3 and TRBJ1-5, with D perhaps TRBD1 (6 bases). The V gene lost 2 bases and the J gene lost 1 base, with 12 bases spanning the gap. Per the germline V gene, CDR1 is MNHEY and CDR2 is SVGEGT. The CDR3 has 16 amino acids. CDR3 bases: TGTGCCAGCAGTTACGACCGGGGGGCGAGCAATCAGCCCCAGCATTTT. It yields the protein CASSYDRGASNQPQHF.

The chain employs TRBV5-4 and TRBJ1-1, with D perhaps TRBD1 (6 bases). The germline V gene encodes CDR1 SGHNT and CDR2 YYREEE (reference sequence). CDR3 size: 14 residues. Trimming left V 4 bases short and J 5 bases short, with 15 bases between. In nucleotides, the CDR3 is TGTGCCAGCAGCAACAGGGAGGTTTATACTGAAGCTTTCTTT. The encoded protein is CASSNREVYTEAFF.

The genes are TRBV7-2 and TRBJ2-7; D perhaps matches TRBD1 (6 bases). Germline CDR1 and CDR2: SGHTA and FQGNSA. V lost 6 bases, J lost 1 base, and 13 bases lay in between. The CDR3 loop spans 14 amino acids. The CDR3, as DNA: TGTGCCAGCAGACCTCAAGGACAGTCCTACGAGCAGTACTTC. It translates to CASRPQGQSYEQYF. The whole variable domain, filled in from reference TRBV7-2 and TRBJ2-7, reads GAGVSQSPSNKVTEKGKDVELRCDPISGHTALYWYRQSLGQGLEFLIYFQGNSAPDKSGLPSDRFSAERTGGSVSTLTIQRTQQEDSAVYLCASRPQGQSYEQYFGPGTRLTVT.